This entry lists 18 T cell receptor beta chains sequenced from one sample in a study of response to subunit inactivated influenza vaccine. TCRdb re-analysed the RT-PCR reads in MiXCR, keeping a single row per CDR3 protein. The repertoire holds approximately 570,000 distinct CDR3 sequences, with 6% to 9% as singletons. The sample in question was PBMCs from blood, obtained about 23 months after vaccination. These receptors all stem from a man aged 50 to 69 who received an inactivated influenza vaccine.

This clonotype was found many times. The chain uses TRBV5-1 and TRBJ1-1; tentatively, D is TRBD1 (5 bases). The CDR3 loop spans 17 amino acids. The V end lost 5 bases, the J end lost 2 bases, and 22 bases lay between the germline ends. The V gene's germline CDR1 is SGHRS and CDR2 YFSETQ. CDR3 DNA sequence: TGCGCCAGCAGAGGGGAACCTCTTGGGAGACCTAACACTGAAGCTTTCTTT. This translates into CASRGEPLGRPNTEAFF.

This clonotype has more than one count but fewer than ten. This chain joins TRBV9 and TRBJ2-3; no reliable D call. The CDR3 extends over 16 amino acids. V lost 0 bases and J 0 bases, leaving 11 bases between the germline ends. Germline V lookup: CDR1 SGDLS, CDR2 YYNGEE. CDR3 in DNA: TGTGCCAGCAGCGTAGGGCGCCAGCCCAGCACAGATACGCAGTATTTT. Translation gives CASSVGRQPSTDTQYF.

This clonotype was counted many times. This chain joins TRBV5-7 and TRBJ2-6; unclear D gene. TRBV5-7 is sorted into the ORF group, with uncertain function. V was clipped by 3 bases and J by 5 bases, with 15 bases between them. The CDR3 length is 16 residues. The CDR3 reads CASSSASKTWANVLTF. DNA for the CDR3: TGTGCCAGCAGCTCGGCTAGTAAGACCTGGGCCAACGTCCTGACTTTC.

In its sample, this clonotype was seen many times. This CDR3 is CASSLTFQATEAFF. The CDR3 DNA reads TGTGCCAGCAGCCTTACTTTCCAAGCCACTGAAGCTTTCTTT. The chain uses TRBV7-2 and TRBJ1-1; D gene ambiguous. Germline CDR1 reads SGHTA; CDR2 reads FQGNSA. CDR3 size: 14 residues. V lost 5 bases and J 4 bases, leaving 14 bases between the germline ends.

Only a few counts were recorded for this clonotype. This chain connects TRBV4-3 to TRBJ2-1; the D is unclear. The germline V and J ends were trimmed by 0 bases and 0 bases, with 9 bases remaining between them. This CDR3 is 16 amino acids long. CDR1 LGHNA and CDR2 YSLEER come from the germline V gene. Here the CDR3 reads CASSQELADSYNEQFF. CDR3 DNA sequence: TGCGCCAGCAGCCAAGAATTGGCGGACTCCTACAATGAGCAGTTCTTC.

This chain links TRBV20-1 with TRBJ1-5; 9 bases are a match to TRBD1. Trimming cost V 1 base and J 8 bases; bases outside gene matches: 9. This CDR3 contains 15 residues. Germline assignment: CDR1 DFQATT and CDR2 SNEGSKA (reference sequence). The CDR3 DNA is TGCAGTGCTAGAGGTCCTGGACAGGGGAATAAGCCCCAGCATTTT. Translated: CSARGPGQGNKPQHF.

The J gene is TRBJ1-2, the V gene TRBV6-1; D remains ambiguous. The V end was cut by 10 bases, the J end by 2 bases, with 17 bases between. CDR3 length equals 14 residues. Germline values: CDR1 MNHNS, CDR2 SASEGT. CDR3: CATQKNEGNYGYTF. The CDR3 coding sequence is TGTGCCACACAAAAAAATGAAGGAAACTATGGCTACACCTTC.

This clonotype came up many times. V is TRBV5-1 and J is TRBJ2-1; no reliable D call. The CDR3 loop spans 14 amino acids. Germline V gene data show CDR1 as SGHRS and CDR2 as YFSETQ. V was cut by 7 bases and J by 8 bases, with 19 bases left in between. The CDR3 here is CASSKMSLNDEQFF. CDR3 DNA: TGCGCCAGCTCTAAAATGTCCCTAAACGATGAGCAGTTCTTC.

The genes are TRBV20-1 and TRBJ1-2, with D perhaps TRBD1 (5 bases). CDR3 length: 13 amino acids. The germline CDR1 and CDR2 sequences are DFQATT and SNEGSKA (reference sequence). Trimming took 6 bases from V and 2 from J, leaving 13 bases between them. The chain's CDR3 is CSAPAQGNYGYTF. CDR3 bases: TGCAGTGCCCCGGCCCAGGGAAACTATGGCTACACCTTC.

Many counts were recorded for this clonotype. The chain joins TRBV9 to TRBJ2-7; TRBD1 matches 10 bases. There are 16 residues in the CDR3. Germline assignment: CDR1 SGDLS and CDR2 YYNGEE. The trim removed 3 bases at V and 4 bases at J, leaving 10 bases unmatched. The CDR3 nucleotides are TGTGCCAGCAGCGCCGGGGGGACAGGGGCAATATACGAGCAGTACTTC. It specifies CASSAGGTGAIYEQYF.

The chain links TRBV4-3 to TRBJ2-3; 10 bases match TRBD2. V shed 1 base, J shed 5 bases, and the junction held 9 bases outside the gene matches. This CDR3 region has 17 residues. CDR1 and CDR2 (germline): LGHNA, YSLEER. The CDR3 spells CASSQVGSGRARDTQYF. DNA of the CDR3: TGCGCCAGCAGCCAAGTCGGGAGCGGGAGGGCCAGAGATACGCAGTATTTT.

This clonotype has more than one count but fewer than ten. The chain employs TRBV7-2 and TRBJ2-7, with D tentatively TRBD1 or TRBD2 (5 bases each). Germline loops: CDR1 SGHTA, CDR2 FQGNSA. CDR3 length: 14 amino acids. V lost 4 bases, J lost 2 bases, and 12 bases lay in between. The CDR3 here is CASSSRDGTYEQYF. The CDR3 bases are TGTGCCAGCAGCTCAAGGGACGGAACCTACGAGCAGTACTTC. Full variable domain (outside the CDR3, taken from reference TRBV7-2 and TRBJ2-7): GAGVSQSPSNKVTEKGKDVELRCDPISGHTALYWYRQSLGQGLEFLIYFQGNSAPDKSGLPSDRFSAERTGGSVSTLTIQRTQQEDSAVYLCASSSRDGTYEQYFGPGTRLTVT.

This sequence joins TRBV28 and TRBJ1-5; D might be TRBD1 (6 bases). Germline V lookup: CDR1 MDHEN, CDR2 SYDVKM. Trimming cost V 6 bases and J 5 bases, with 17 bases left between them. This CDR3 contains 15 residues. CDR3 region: CASSPGGQGDQPQHF. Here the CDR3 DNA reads TGTGCCAGCAGCCCCGGGGGCCAGGGAGATCAGCCCCAGCATTTT.

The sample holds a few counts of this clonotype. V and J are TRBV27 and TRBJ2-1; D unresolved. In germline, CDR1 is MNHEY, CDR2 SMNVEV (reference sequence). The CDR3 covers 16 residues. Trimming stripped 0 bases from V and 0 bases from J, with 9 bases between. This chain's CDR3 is CASSLSSLSSYNEQFF. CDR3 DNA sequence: TGTGCCAGCAGTTTATCGTCCCTCAGCTCCTACAATGAGCAGTTCTTC.

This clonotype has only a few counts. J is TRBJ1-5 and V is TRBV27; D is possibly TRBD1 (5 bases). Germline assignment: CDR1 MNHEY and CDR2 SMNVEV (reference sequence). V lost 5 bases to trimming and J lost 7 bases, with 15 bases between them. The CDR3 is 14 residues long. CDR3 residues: CASSQGLTNQPQHF. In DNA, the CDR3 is TGTGCCAGCAGTCAGGGATTGACAAACCAGCCCCAGCATTTT.

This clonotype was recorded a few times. The CDR3 sequence is CASSQIDRGRQPQHF. In nucleotides, the CDR3 is TGTGCCAGCAGCCAAATCGACAGGGGTCGACAGCCCCAGCATTTT. The chain has TRBV12-3 or TRBV12-4 and TRBJ1-5; TRBD1 agrees at 8 bases. This CDR3 comprises 15 residues. Trimming removed 6 bases from V and 7 bases from J; junction bases left unmatched: 11.

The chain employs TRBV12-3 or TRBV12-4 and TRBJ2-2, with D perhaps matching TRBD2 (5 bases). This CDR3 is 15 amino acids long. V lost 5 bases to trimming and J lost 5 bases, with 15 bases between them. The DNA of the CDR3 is TGTGCCAGCAGTGCGAGCGGAGCTTTTACCGGGGAGCTGTTTTTT. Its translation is CASSASGAFTGELFF.

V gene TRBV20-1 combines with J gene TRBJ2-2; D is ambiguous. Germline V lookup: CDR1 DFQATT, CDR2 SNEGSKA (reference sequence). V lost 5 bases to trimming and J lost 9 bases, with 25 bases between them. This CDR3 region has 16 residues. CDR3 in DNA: TGCAGTGCTCCCTCTCCGACGAGTAGATTAGCCCGGGAGCTGTTTTTT. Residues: CSAPSPTSRLARELFF.